Presented here are 31 T cell receptor beta chains from one specimen sequenced in a study of blood T cells in healthy people across ages. A second PCR of about 7 to 12 cycles used a sample-barcoded 5' primer and a J-beta primer mix. A single record per CDR3 protein comes from TCRdb applying MiXCR to the 5' RACE reads. This table has approximately 940,000 distinct CDR3 sequences, around 49% appearing once. The source material was blood. Receptor source: a man aged 30-40 years in good health.

The chain links TRBV4-1 to TRBJ2-1; D is perhaps TRBD2 (6 bases). Per the germline V gene, CDR1 is MGHRA and CDR2 is YSYEKL. The CDR3 consists of 16 residues. Trimming cost V 7 bases and J 4 bases, with 20 bases left between them. The CDR3: CASTLESGGPYNEQFF. The CDR3 bases are TGCGCCAGCACCCTTGAGTCCGGGGGTCCGTACAATGAGCAGTTCTTC.

CDR3 loop: CASSQDSEMQGGPQHF. As DNA, the CDR3 is TGCGCCAGCAGCCAAGATTCGGAGATGCAGGGAGGGCCCCAGCATTTT. The V call is TRBV4-1, the J call TRBJ1-5, with a tentative D call TRBD1 (5 bases). The V end lost 0 bases, the J end lost 9 bases, and 18 bases lay between the germline ends. Germline CDR1 and CDR2: MGHRA and YSYEKL. The CDR3 runs to 16 residues.

This clonotype was detected only a few times. The J gene is TRBJ2-5, the V gene TRBV11-3; tentative D call: TRBD1 (5 bases). CDR3 length: 13 residues. Germline CDR1 SGHNT, CDR2 YENEEA. Between the trimmed V and J ends, which lost 2 bases and 7 bases, there was a span of 11 bases. This CDR3 is CASSLRERGTQYF. As DNA, the CDR3 is TGTGCCAGCAGCTTACGTGAAAGGGGGACCCAGTACTTC.

The chain joins TRBV4-1 to TRBJ2-3; D is perhaps TRBD1 or TRBD2 (5 bases each). With 4 bases removed from V and 4 bases from J, the gap between germline ends came to 30 bases. CDR1 MGHRA and CDR2 YSYEKL come from the germline V gene. The CDR3 consists of 20 residues. The DNA of the CDR3 is TGCGCCAGCAGCCGCCTCACCGGGACGGACACCCTTAGGGGAGCAGATACGCAGTATTTT. Translation gives CASSRLTGTDTLRGADTQYF.

Points on this clonotype: The junction does not match germline at one end; this may be a read error. The chain uses TRBV12-3 or TRBV12-4 and TRBJ2-5; TRBD2 is a possible D gene (5 bases). This CDR3 spans 15 amino acids. This chain's CDR3 is CASSLGRGIVEIQYF. CDR3 sequence (DNA): TGTGCCAGCAGTTTAGGGAGAGGGATTGTGGAGATCCAGTACTTC.

The chain employs TRBV2 and TRBJ2-5; D is possibly TRBD1 (5 bases). The CDR3 loop spans 15 amino acids. CDR1 is SNHLY and CDR2 is FYNNEI in the germline V gene. Trimming cost V 3 bases and J 2 bases, with 13 bases left between them. The DNA for the CDR3 is TGTGCCAGCAGTGACGGAGCAGGGCATCAAGAGACCCAGTACTTC. This encodes CASSDGAGHQETQYF.

The chain employs TRBV7-9 and TRBJ2-1; TRBD1 matches 7 bases. V shed 6 bases and J 0 bases; nucleotides not matched to a gene: 8. The CDR3 runs to 16 residues. Per germline, CDR1 SEHNR and CDR2 FQNEAQ (reference sequence). The CDR3, as DNA: TGTGCCAGCAGACCCCCAGGGGGTCCCTCCTACAATGAGCAGTTCTTC. Its protein is CASRPPGGPSYNEQFF. The full variable domain, rest sourced from reference TRBV7-9 and TRBJ2-1, is DTGVSQNPRHKITKRGQNVTFRCDPISEHNRLYWYRQTLGQGPEFLTYFQNEAQLEKSRLLSDRFSAERPKGSFSTLEIQRTEQGDSAMYLCASRPPGGPSYNEQFFGPGTRLTVL.

The chain joins TRBV5-1 to TRBJ1-1; D is possibly TRBD1 (6 bases). The CDR3 extends over 15 amino acids. Germline V lookup: CDR1 SGHRS, CDR2 YFSETQ. The V end was cut by 2 bases, the J end by 7 bases, with 18 bases between. The DNA of the CDR3 is TGCGCCAGCAGCTTATTCGCAGGGGAAGAGGGTGAAGCTTTCTTT. Amino acids: CASSLFAGEEGEAFF.

The genes are TRBV29-1 and TRBJ1-1; the D is unclear. The germline V gene encodes CDR1 SQVTM and CDR2 ANQGSEA. This CDR3 comprises 14 residues. The germline V and J ends were trimmed by 5 bases and 4 bases, with 17 bases remaining between them. The CDR3 DNA sequence: TGCAGCGTTAATCTTCAGCTAATTATCACTGAAGCTTTCTTT. Its translation: CSVNLQLIITEAFF.

This clonotype appeared a few times. V gene TRBV2 combines with J gene TRBJ1-1; no firm D call. CDR3 length equals 16 residues. Germline V CDR1 and CDR2: SNHLY, FYNNEI. Trimming pared 6 bases from V and 6 bases from J, leaving 23 bases between. CDR3 residues: CASRDLQGSRAPEAFF. Written as DNA, the CDR3 is TGTGCCAGCAGGGACCTCCAAGGGAGTAGGGCACCTGAAGCTTTCTTT.

On this clonotype: A single base separates this from a much larger clone, so it may be a read error. This chain links TRBV6-4 with TRBJ1-1, with D perhaps matching TRBD1 (5 bases). This CDR3 is 13 amino acids long. Germline V gives CDR1 MRHNA, CDR2 SNTAGT. CDR3 amino acids: CAGSDRDNTEAFF. CDR3 coding DNA: TGTGCCGGCAGTGACCGGGACAACACTGAAGCTTTCTTT.

The chain is built from TRBV27 and TRBJ2-3; tentatively, D is TRBD1 or TRBD2 (6 bases each). The germline V and J ends were trimmed by 4 bases and 0 bases, with 11 bases remaining between them. Germline values: CDR1 MNHEY, CDR2 SMNVEV (reference sequence). CDR3 length: 15 residues. Here the CDR3 reads CASSSRGRSTDTQYF. CDR3 DNA: TGTGCCAGCAGTTCCCGGGGGCGGAGCACAGATACGCAGTATTTT.

The gene calls are TRBV6-2 or TRBV6-3 and TRBJ2-7, with D possibly matching TRBD1 (5 bases). The CDR3 runs 14 residues. Germline values: CDR1 MNHEY, CDR2 SVGEGT. V lost 4 bases and J lost 1, with 11 bases in between. CDR3 residues: CASSFRTSSYEQYF. The CDR3 DNA is TGTGCCAGCAGTTTCCGGACATCATCCTACGAGCAGTACTTC.

This rearrangement joins TRBV5-6 to TRBJ1-6; D remains unclear. The CDR3 is made up of 15 amino acids. Deletions cut 3 bases from V and 14 bases from J, with 21 bases between. Germline V gives CDR1 SGHDT, CDR2 YYEEEE. The CDR3 is CASSSTYEKLLSLHF. Here the CDR3 DNA reads TGTGCCAGCAGCTCGACATACGAGAAACTTCTTTCCCTCCACTTT.

Of note for this clonotype: Since a much larger clone is just one base distant, this may be a read error. The chain combines TRBV5-1 with TRBJ2-3, with TRBD1 matching 7 bases. Germline V gene lookup returns CDR1 SGHRS and CDR2 YFSETQ. CDR3 length: 12 amino acids. The CDR3 DNA sequence: TGCACCAGCAGCTTGGACAGGGATACGCAGTATTTT. This codes for CTSSLDRDTQYF.

This clonotype was seen more than once but under ten times. V usage is TRBV30 and J usage is TRBJ2-5, with a weak D call TRBD2 (6 bases). The J call may be faulty, since TRBJ2-7 better matches the DNA end. CDR1 is GTSNPN, CDR2 SVGIG, per germline (reference sequence). The CDR3 runs to 14 residues. The CDR3 is CACSSILAINEQYF. The CDR3 DNA reads TGTGCCTGCTCCTCGATCCTAGCGATAAACGAGCAGTACTTC.

Turning to this clonotype: A much larger clone lies one base from this, so it may be a read error. The chain combines TRBV6-1 with TRBJ2-4; perhaps TRBD2 as D (6 bases). V gave up 7 bases and J gave up 0 bases, with 16 bases separating them. Germline V gene sequence: CDR1 MNHNS, CDR2 SASEGT. This CDR3 region has 16 residues. The CDR3 sequence: CASIQPGGVAKNIQYF. The CDR3, as DNA: TGTGCCAGCATTCAGCCTGGCGGGGTAGCCAAAAACATTCAGTACTTC.

The rearrangement uses TRBV2 and TRBJ2-5; 10 bases fit TRBD2. V trimming: 4 bases; J trimming: 4 bases; junction bases outside the gene matches: 6. The germline CDR1 and CDR2 sequences are SNHLY and FYNNEI. The CDR3 extends over 15 amino acids. CDR3 protein: CASSGRLAGRETQYF. In nucleotides, the CDR3 is TGTGCCAGCAGTGGCAGACTAGCGGGTAGAGAGACCCAGTACTTC.

The V and J genes are TRBV5-5 and TRBJ1-1; TRBD1 might be the D (6 bases). Trimming pared 0 bases from V and 2 bases from J, leaving 11 bases between. Germline-derived CDR1 and CDR2 are SGHKS and YYEKEE (reference sequence). The CDR3 consists of 15 residues. CDR3 loop: CASSLGGTPNTEAFF. The DNA for the CDR3 is TGTGCCAGCAGCTTGGGAGGGACACCCAACACTGAAGCTTTCTTT.

This clonotype appeared a few times. The chain couples TRBV20-1 to TRBJ2-3; the D is unclear. In germline, CDR1 is DFQATT, CDR2 SNEGSKA (reference sequence). This CDR3 region has 12 residues. V lost 5 bases, J lost 2 bases, and 8 bases lay in between. This CDR3 reads CSAPQNTDTQYF. CDR3 DNA sequence: TGCAGTGCTCCCCAGAACACAGATACGCAGTATTTT.

The rearrangement uses TRBV13 and TRBJ2-4; TRBD1 matches 10 bases. The junction had 13 bases not matched to a gene; V was cut back by 5 bases and J by 9 bases. There are 16 residues in the CDR3. Germline V gene sequence: CDR1 PRHDT, CDR2 FYEKMQ (reference sequence). DNA of the CDR3: TGTGCCAGCAGCGCCTCCGGGACAGGGGTTATAGCCATTCAGTACTTC. The encoded protein is CASSASGTGVIAIQYF.

The chain employs TRBV7-9 and TRBJ2-1; TRBD1 aligns across 7 bases. This CDR3 is 16 amino acids long. CDR1 is SEHNR and CDR2 is FQNEAQ in the germline V gene (reference sequence). The junction had 3 bases not matched to a gene; V was cut back by 0 bases and J by 1 base. CDR3 in amino acids: CASSLADRASYNEQFF. The CDR3 DNA reads TGTGCCAGCAGCTTAGCTGACAGGGCATCCTACAATGAGCAGTTCTTC. Full variable domain (missing parts from reference TRBV7-9 and TRBJ2-1): DTGVSQNPRHKITKRGQNVTFRCDPISEHNRLYWYRQTLGQGPEFLTYFQNEAQLEKSRLLSDRFSAERPKGSFSTLEIQRTEQGDSAMYLCASSLADRASYNEQFFGPGTRLTVL.

The rearrangement links TRBV10-3 to TRBJ1-1; D not resolved. Germline V gene data show CDR1 as ENHRY and CDR2 as SYGVKD. The ends were cut back, 1 base at V and 4 bases at J, with 7 bases in the middle. CDR3 length: 13 residues. Written as DNA, the CDR3 is TGTGCCATCAGTGAGTGGGGATCCACTGAAGCTTTCTTT. Its translation: CAISEWGSTEAFF.

This chain uses TRBV7-9 with TRBJ2-7; 8 positions agree with TRBD1. V lost 4 bases, J lost 3 bases, and 8 bases stayed unmatched. Germline CDR1 reads SEHNR; CDR2 reads FQNEAQ (reference sequence). The CDR3 extends over 15 amino acids. The CDR3 DNA sequence: TGTGCCAGCAGCTCTTCGGACAGGGCAAGCTACGAGCAGTACTTC. Translated, it gives CASSSSDRASYEQYF. Combining the CDR3 with reference TRBV7-9 and TRBJ2-7 gives the whole variable domain DTGVSQNPRHKITKRGQNVTFRCDPISEHNRLYWYRQTLGQGPEFLTYFQNEAQLEKSRLLSDRFSAERPKGSFSTLEIQRTEQGDSAMYLCASSSSDRASYEQYFGPGTRLTVT.

This clonotype was seen a handful of times. The chain is built from TRBV27 and TRBJ1-1; D gene uncertain. CDR3 length: 15 residues. Trimming shortened V by 1 base and J by 4 bases, and 13 bases separated the two germline ends. Germline V gene data show CDR1 as MNHEY and CDR2 as SMNVEV (reference sequence). CDR3 in amino acids: CASSLFSGSGTEAFF. CDR3 nucleotide sequence: TGTGCCAGCAGTTTATTTAGCGGATCCGGCACTGAAGCTTTCTTT.

The V gene is TRBV21-1, the J gene TRBJ2-3. TRBV21-1 constitutes a pseudogene. This CDR3 contains 13 residues. CDR3 nucleotides: TGTGCCAGCAGCAAGGGGATCACAGATGCGCAGTATTTT. Amino acids: CASSKGITDAQYF.

About this clonotype: A read error may explain this, as a much larger clone is one base away. The chain joins TRBV4-3 to TRBJ2-7; no clear D gene. Trimming left V 0 bases short and J 3 bases short, with 12 bases between. Germline V gene sequence: CDR1 LGHNA, CDR2 YSLEER. The CDR3 is 15 amino acids. The CDR3 DNA reads as TGCGCCAGCAGCCAAGAACGAGGCATCAGCTACGAGCAGTACTTC. Translated, it gives CASSQERGISYEQYF.

The V gene is TRBV20-1, the J gene TRBJ1-5, with D perhaps TRBD1 (6 bases). The germline CDR1 and CDR2 sequences are DFQATT and SNEGSKA (reference sequence). The CDR3 length is 14 residues. V was shortened by 1 base and J by 4 bases, with 11 bases between the two germline ends. The CDR3 loop is CSARGTVGNQPQHF. CDR3 DNA: TGCAGTGCTAGAGGGACAGTGGGGAATCAGCCCCAGCATTTT.

J is TRBJ2-5 and V is TRBV20-1; 8 nucleotides agree with TRBD2. The CDR3 extends over 13 amino acids. V lost 6 bases and J lost 5; bases outside the gene matches: 8. Germline V CDR1 and CDR2: DFQATT, SNEGSKA (reference sequence). The CDR3 sequence is CSAPPGGTETQYF. In DNA, the CDR3 is TGCAGTGCCCCGCCGGGAGGGACCGAGACCCAGTACTTC.

This rearrangement joins TRBV9 to TRBJ2-3, with 7 nucleotides matching TRBD2. The CDR3 is 18 amino acids. CDR1 and CDR2 from the germline V gene are SGDLS and YYNGEE. Unmatched junction bases numbered 12, after V lost 0 bases and J lost 2 bases. CDR3 in amino acids: CASSVDPAGSPNTDTQYF. In DNA, the CDR3 is TGTGCCAGCAGCGTAGATCCAGCGGGGAGCCCGAACACAGATACGCAGTATTTT.

V and J are TRBV12-3 or TRBV12-4 and TRBJ2-7, with TRBD2 as a possible D gene (6 bases). Trimming pared 3 bases from V and 0 bases from J, leaving 18 bases between. The CDR3 totals 17 residues. CDR3 DNA: TGTGCCAGCAGTTTCGGGGGAATGGAAGGAGGCTCCTACGAGCAGTACTTC. Residues: CASSFGGMEGGSYEQYF.